This T cell receptor beta chain was obtained from a study of CD8+ T cells in alopecia areata (dated by TCRdb to about 2018). General notes on the study: The treated patients, all with moderate-to-severe alopecia areata, were enrolled in an open-label pilot trial of oral tofacitinib given at 5 to 10 mg twice daily. Patients stayed on tofacitinib for 6 to 18 months and then had 6 months of follow-up off drug so that delayed response and recurrence could be assessed. In both human patients and the C3H/HeJ mouse model, the study applied high-throughput TCRbeta sequencing to look at T cell clonal expansion in alopecia areata. Scalp tissue and sorted CD4+ and CD8+ peripheral blood T cells from patchy and totalis/universalis alopecia areata patients and from healthy controls were covered by human TCRbeta sequencing. Tofacitinib-treated patients had biopsies at baseline and at 4 and 24 weeks of treatment, with a later scalp biopsy in several patients. Scalp clonality was compared among normal scalp (n=4), patchy alopecia areata scalp (n=8), and alopecia totalis/universalis scalp (n=8). The RNA source kit depended on sample type: the PAXgene miRNA kit for fixed scalp, the miRNeasy kit for PBMCs, and the RNeasy kit for mouse skin. immunoSEQ multiplex PCR using 35 Vbeta forward primers and 13 Jbeta reverse primers was used to amplify TCRbeta CDR3 regions.

Preparation of the library involved the immunoSEQ multiplex PCR assay. To provide template for TCR sequencing, every sample had RNA extracted and reverse transcribed into cDNA. SuperScript III was used to make first-strand cDNA, primed with a 2:1 mix of oligo-dT and random hexamers. A synthetic immune receptor repertoire was used to measure amplification bias, and any remaining bias was corrected computationally. In the paper's pipeline: Raw reads were preprocessed to remove errors, and CDR3 was defined by IMGT conventions from the conserved cysteine to phenylalanine. To get clonality, Shannon entropy was normalized by log2 of the number of productive unique TCRs and the result was subtracted from 1. Scalp TCRbeta sequences were cross-referenced with sorted blood CD4 and CD8 repertoires so that the CD4 or CD8 identity of scalp clones could be inferred. TCRdb holds this immuneACCESS table with in-frame rearrangements only. Some clones are missing; in checked studies, unresolved V genes explain under half, and the rest has no known cause. V, J and clone size are taken as reported in that table, and D and trimming were inferred from the DNA itself. This sample has approximately 150,000 clones in its table, and roughly 44% of those were observed once. The ten top clones hold 6.5% to 7.5% of the sample.

With respect to this clone: The antigen this receptor binds is unknown. No base qualities exist here, and no much larger clone lies one base off it.

The cysteine opens and the phenylalanine closes a CDR3 of 12 amino acids. The DNA shown is the 36-base CDR3, in frame from base 1. CDR1 and CDR2 (SQVTM, ANQGSEA) derive from the germline V gene. Lesional scalp punch biopsies and peripheral blood were collected from alopecia areata patients. PBMCs were separated by density centrifugation and stained for CD3, CD4 and CD8, after which CD4+ and CD8+ T cells were sorted on a FACSAria. Broader findings and caveats from the paper: Unlike mouse skin, where gammadelta T cells dominate, normal human skin contains resident alphabeta T cells that get sequenced too, which complicates analysis of the scalp TCR repertoire. Compared with mice, TCR sequences shared between patients were less clear, possibly partly because of HLA diversity across the patient population. Compared with normal scalp, lesional scalp had higher clonality and more expanded CD8+ clones, particularly in alopecia totalis/universalis, a pattern that suggests antigenic drive.

Input material: CD4+ T cells sorted from blood. The receptor chain draws on TRBV29-1 and TRBJ2-5; the D gene is perhaps TRBD2, on 6 matching bases. The origin of this receptor is a human donor with alopecia areata. The CDR3 region: CTAERDGGTQYF. The DNA sequence is TGCACCGCTGAAAGGGACGGGGGGACCCAGTACTTC. The CDR3, completed at both ends by the reference TRBV29-1 and TRBJ2-5 genes, gives the full variable domain SAVISQKPSRDICQRGTSLTIQCQVDSQVTMMFWYRQQPGQSLTLIATANQGSEATYESGFVIDKFPISRPNLTFSTLTVSNMSPEDSSIYLCTAERDGGTQYFGPGTRLLVL.